One and the same sample provided the 4 T cell receptor beta chains below, sequenced in a study of cytomegalovirus exposure and HLA in healthy donors. The primer mix had 60 Vbeta and 13 Jbeta primers. The protocol was immunoSEQ multiplex PCR, while the TCRdb copy is restricted to in-frame clones and leaves out a portion. Of about 200,000 clones listed, around 76% are singletons. Sample: PBMCs. Every receptor here comes from a man aged 25 to 40 in good health and CMV-seronegative.

This chain links TRBV18 with TRBJ2-7; 10 bases map to TRBD1. The V gene's germline CDR1 is KGHSH and CDR2 LQKENI. V was pared by 3 bases and J by 2 bases, with 7 bases of the junction left unmatched. The CDR3 sequence is 16 residues long. CDR3 nucleotide sequence: TGTGCCAGCTCACCGCTTACGGGACAGGGGCCCTACGAGCAGTACTTC. Residues: CASSPLTGQGPYEQYF.

This clone was recorded once. The V gene is TRBV6-5, the J gene TRBJ1-2; the D gene is possibly TRBD1 (5 bases). CDR3 length equals 14 residues. Germline CDR1 reads MNHEY; CDR2 reads SVGAGI. Trimming cost V 6 bases and J 1 base, with 12 bases left between them. The CDR3, as DNA: TGTGCCAGCAGCCCGACAGTGCTTAACTATGGCTACACCTTC. Residues: CASSPTVLNYGYTF.

The V and J genes are TRBV27 and TRBJ2-7, with D perhaps matching TRBD2 (5 bases). This CDR3 has 13 residues. Trimming removed 5 bases at V and 4 bases at J, with 12 bases between. CDR1 MNHEY and CDR2 SMNVEV come from the germline V gene (reference sequence). CDR3 protein: CASSREKRYEQYF. DNA of the CDR3: TGTGCCAGCAGTAGGGAGAAGAGGTACGAGCAGTACTTC.

V gene TRBV5-4 combines with J gene TRBJ1-2; no clear D. Germline V gene sequence: CDR1 SGHNT, CDR2 YYREEE (reference sequence). The CDR3 spans 11 residues. The V end was cut by 5 bases, the J end by 10 bases, with 12 bases between. The CDR3, as DNA: TGTGCCAGCAGGTTGTCGGGTTTCTACACCTTC. The encoded protein is CASRLSGFYTF.